This T cell receptor beta chain was sequenced in a study of control samples from healthy donors and cancer patients. The V end was cut by 4 bases, the J end by 0 bases, with 11 bases between. This CDR3 comprises 15 residues. Germline V CDR1 and CDR2: MNHEY, SVGAGI. The protocol was immunoSEQ multiplex PCR, while the TCRdb copy is restricted to in-frame clones and leaves out a portion. In the table there are roughly 160,000 clones, 88% of which are singletons. The sample comprised blood. The chain couples TRBV6-5 to TRBJ2-3; perhaps TRBD2 as D (6 bases). The source of this sequence is a woman in her thirties in good health. CDR3 sequence reads: CASSLGGASTDTQYF. CDR3 DNA: TGTGCCAGCAGTTTAGGCGGGGCTAGCACAGATACGCAGTATTTT.